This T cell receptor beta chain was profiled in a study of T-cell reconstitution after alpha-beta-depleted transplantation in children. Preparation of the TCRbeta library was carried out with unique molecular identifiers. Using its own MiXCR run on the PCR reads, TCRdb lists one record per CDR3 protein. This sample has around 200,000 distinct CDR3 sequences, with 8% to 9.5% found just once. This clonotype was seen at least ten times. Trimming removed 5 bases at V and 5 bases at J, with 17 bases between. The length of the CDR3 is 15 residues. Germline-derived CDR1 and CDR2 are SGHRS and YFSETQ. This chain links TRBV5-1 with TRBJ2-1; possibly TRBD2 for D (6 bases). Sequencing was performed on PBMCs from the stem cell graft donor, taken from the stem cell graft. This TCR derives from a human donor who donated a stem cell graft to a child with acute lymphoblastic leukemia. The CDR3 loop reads CASRYDSGTHNEQFF. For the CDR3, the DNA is TGCGCCAGCAGATACGATAGCGGAACTCACAATGAGCAGTTCTTC.